This is a list of T cell receptor beta chains from one sample in a study of blood T cell repertoires in COVID-19. Libraries were prepared by immunoSEQ multiplex PCR; TCRdb keeps only in-frame clonotypes and omits some of them. The data contain around 160,000 clones, about 86% of them singletons. The specimen was peripheral blood. All receptors come from a man aged 18 to 30 with acute or convalescent COVID-19. Both conserved end residues are part of each CDR3. D genes are given only for firm matches. Not all rows give a size; the values are once, few, many and, for expanded clones, a class.

D gene	V gene	J gene	clone size	CDR3 DNA	CDR3 protein
.	TRBV2	TRBJ1-4	.	TGTGCCAGCAGTTCCCAGGGGCGGACTAATGAAAAACTGTTTTTT	CASSSQGRTNEKLFF
.	TRBV6-5	TRBJ2-7	.	TGTGCCAGCAGTTACTCGACCAGGGCGAGCGAGCAGTACTTC	CASSYSTRASEQYF
TRBD1	TRBV10-3	TRBJ1-2	.	TGTGCCATCAGCGATGGACAGGGTTACATCTATGGCTACACCTTC	CAISDGQGYIYGYTF
TRBD1	TRBV6-2/TRBV6-3	TRBJ1-5	.	TGTGCCAGCAGCTGGGACAGGGGGCCCGGCAATCAGCCCCAGCATTTT	CASSWDRGPGNQPQHF
TRBD2	TRBV11-2	TRBJ2-2	.	TGTGCCAGCAGCCCGTCACCTCGGGGGGGCACCGGGGAGCTGTTTTTT	CASSPSPRGGTGELFF
TRBD1	TRBV6-1	TRBJ1-5	.	TGTGCCAGCAGTGAGTCTCGTGTCACCAGGGGGGATCAGCCCCAGCATTTT	CASSESRVTRGDQPQHF
.	TRBV2	TRBJ2-2	.	TGTGCCAGCGTCCCGGGGGCGAACACCGGGGAGCTGTTTTTT	CASVPGANTGELFF
TRBD1	TRBV25-1	TRBJ2-1	.	TGTGCCAGCAGTGGCCCAGGACAGGACTCCTACAATGAGCAGTTCTTC	CASSGPGQDSYNEQFF
.	TRBV4-2	TRBJ1-3	.	TGTGCCAGCAGCCAAGGCCGAGGACGGGGAGGAGGAAACACCATATATTTT	CASSQGRGRGGGNTIYF
TRBD1	TRBV27	TRBJ1-5	.	TGTGCCAGCAGCCCGACAGGGGTTTACAATCAGCCCCAGCATTTT	CASSPTGVYNQPQHF
.	TRBV2	TRBJ1-1	few	TGTGCCAGCAACAGGTTTTCGAGAAAGTACGGAACTGAAGCTTTCTTT	CASNRFSRKYGTEAFF
TRBD1	TRBV5-1	TRBJ2-1	.	TGCGCCAGCAGCTCGGGACAGCCTAGCTCCTACAATGAGCAGTTCTTC	CASSSGQPSSYNEQFF
TRBD2	TRBV15	TRBJ2-5	.	TGTGCCACCAGCAGAGGAACCCGGGTACAGCGGGGGGGACGAGAGACCCAGTACTTC	CATSRGTRVQRGGRETQYF
.	TRBV7-9	TRBJ2-7	once	TGTGCCAGCAGCTTAGCTACCGGGGTTCCCTACGAGCAGTACTTC	CASSLATGVPYEQYF
.	TRBV6-5	TRBJ2-1	.	TGTGCCAGCAGTTACTCCGGCAATGAGCAGTTCTTC	CASSYSGNEQFF
TRBD1	TRBV7-6	TRBJ1-5	once	TGTGCCAGCAGCCCAGGGACAGGGGACAATCAGCCCCAGCATTTT	CASSPGTGDNQPQHF
.	TRBV4-1	TRBJ1-5	.	TGCGCCAGCAGCCAATTGGCCAGCAATCAGCCCCAGCATTTT	CASSQLASNQPQHF
.	TRBV5-6	TRBJ2-5	once	TGTGCCAGCAGACCCCGGGGGGCCGGAGAGACCCAGTACTTC	CASRPRGAGETQYF
.	TRBV6-1	TRBJ1-1	.	TGTGCCAGCAGTGACCCAGGGTGGGGCACTGAAGCTTTCTTT	CASSDPGWGTEAFF
.	TRBV7-7	TRBJ1-4	.	TGTGCCAGCAGCACCGGACAGTCGACTAATGAAAAACTGTTTTTT	CASSTGQSTNEKLFF
TRBD1	TRBV28	TRBJ1-5	.	TGTGCCAGCAGGTCTATACAGGGGACTCGGCAGCCCCAGCATTTT	CASRSIQGTRQPQHF
.	TRBV19	TRBJ1-1	.	TGTGCCAGTAGCCCACAGGGCATGAACACTGAAGCTTTCTTT	CASSPQGMNTEAFF
.	TRBV6-5	TRBJ2-7	.	TGTGCCAGCAGTTACTCGCGGGGCTCCTACGAGCAGTACTTC	CASSYSRGSYEQYF
.	TRBV30	TRBJ1-6	.	TGTGCCTTCTCGGGGGGTTTTAATTCACCCCTCCACTTT	CAFSGGFNSPLHF
TRBD1	TRBV19	TRBJ1-5	.	TGTGCCAGTAAGACGGGACAGGGGAATCAGCCCCAGCATTTT	CASKTGQGNQPQHF